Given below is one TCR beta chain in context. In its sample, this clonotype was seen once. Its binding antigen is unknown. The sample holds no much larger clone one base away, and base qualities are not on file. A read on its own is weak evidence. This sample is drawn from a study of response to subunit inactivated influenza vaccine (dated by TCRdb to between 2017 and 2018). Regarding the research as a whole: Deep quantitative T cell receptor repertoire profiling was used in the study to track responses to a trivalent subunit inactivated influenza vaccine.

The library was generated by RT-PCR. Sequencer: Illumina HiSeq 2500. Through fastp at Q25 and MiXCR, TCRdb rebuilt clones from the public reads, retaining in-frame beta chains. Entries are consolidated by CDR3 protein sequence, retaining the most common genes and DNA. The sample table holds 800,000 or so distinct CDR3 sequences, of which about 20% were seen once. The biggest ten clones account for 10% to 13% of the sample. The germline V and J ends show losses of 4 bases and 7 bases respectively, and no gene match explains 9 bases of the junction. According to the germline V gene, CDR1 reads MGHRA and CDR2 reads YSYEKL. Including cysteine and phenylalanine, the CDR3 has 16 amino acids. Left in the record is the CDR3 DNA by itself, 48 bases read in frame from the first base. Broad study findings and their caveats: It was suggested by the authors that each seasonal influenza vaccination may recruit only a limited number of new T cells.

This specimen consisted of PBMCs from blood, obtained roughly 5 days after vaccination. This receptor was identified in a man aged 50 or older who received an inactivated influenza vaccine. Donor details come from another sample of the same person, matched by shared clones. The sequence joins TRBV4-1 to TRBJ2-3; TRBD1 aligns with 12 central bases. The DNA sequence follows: TGCGCCAGCAGCCCTTGGGGGACAGGGGGCGCAAATACGCAGTATTTT. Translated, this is CASSPWGTGGANTQYF.